This T cell receptor beta chain emerged from a study of OX40 agonist ivuxolimab in advanced cancers. TCRdb keeps only in-frame clones here, not all; method: immunoSEQ multiplex PCR. Seen here are tens of thousands of clones, 85% observed once, and the top ten hold 0.83%. Blood sampling took place at baseline, cycle 4 day 1, and cycle 7 day 1. The germline gives CDR1 SGHRS, CDR2 YFSETQ. The CDR3 has 16 amino acids. Trimming stripped 0 bases from V and 4 bases from J, with 16 bases between. The rearrangement links TRBV5-1 to TRBJ1-2; no reliable D call. The source is an adult with an advanced solid tumor such as melanoma, head and neck, liver or kidney cancer. The sample here was CD4+ or CD8+ T cells sorted from blood, taken in a trial of the OX40 agonist ivuxolimab. The CDR3 DNA is TGCGCCAGCAGCTTGGTGGGGAGAGCTACCCCCTATGGCTACACCTTC. Amino acids: CASSLVGRATPYGYTF.